These 5 T cell receptor beta chains share one sample of origin, sequenced in a study of T cells after yellow fever vaccination (dated by TCRdb to about 2019). The library was generated by 5' RACE. Sequencing was carried out with an Illumina HiSeq 2500. TCRdb reanalyzed the raw reads on its own, using fastp at Q25 for trimming and MiXCR for clone calling, and kept in-frame beta chains. Rows merge per CDR3 protein into single entries with the most common DNA and genes. The sample table lists just under 600,000 distinct CDR3 sequences, roughly 13% of them with a count of one. Around 15% of the sample lies in the top ten. The label giving this sample's treatment or condition can be read as: live attenuated yellow fever vaccine strain. The specimen was PBMCs, collected on the day of the yellow fever booster vaccination. The receptors shown here come from a young man who received the YFV17D yellow fever vaccine.

The table lists this clonotype with a few counts. The chain combines TRBV29-1 with TRBJ2-7; 12 positions match TRBD1. Germline CDR1 SQVTM, CDR2 ANQGSEA. This CDR3 region has 13 residues. The junction had 8 bases not matched to a gene; V was cut back by 7 bases and J by 7 bases. CDR3 protein: CSAAGQGAGEQYF. The CDR3, as DNA: TGCAGCGCGGCGGGACAGGGGGCGGGTGAGCAGTACTTC.

The chain links TRBV10-3 to TRBJ2-3, with D possibly called TRBD1 or TRBD2 (5 bases each). V was cut by 3 bases and J by 2 bases, with 9 bases left in between. The CDR3 spans 14 residues. Germline CDR1 reads ENHRY; CDR2 reads SYGVKD. Here the CDR3 DNA reads TGTGCCATCAGTGAACCGGGGCACACAGATACGCAGTATTTT. Protein: CAISEPGHTDTQYF.

Written as DNA, the CDR3 is TGTGCCAGCGCTGCAGGCGGGCGCAACGAGCAGTACTTC. It specifies CASAAGGRNEQYF. The J gene is TRBJ2-7, the V gene TRBV6-2 or TRBV6-3, with D tentatively TRBD2 (5 bases). Germline loops: CDR1 MNHEY, CDR2 SVGEGT. This CDR3 is built from 13 residues. V was pared by 8 bases and J by 5 bases, with 16 bases between.

The V call is TRBV6-2 or TRBV6-3, the J call TRBJ1-6, with TRBD1 as a possible D gene (6 bases). This CDR3 contains 14 residues. CDR1 is MNHEY and CDR2 is SVGEGT in the germline V gene. V shed 4 bases and J shed 6 bases, with 10 bases lying between them. This CDR3 reads CASSSGQINSPLHF. For the CDR3, the DNA is TGTGCCAGCAGTTCCGGACAGATTAATTCACCCCTCCACTTT.

This clonotype was seen a single time. The CDR3 region has the DNA TGCAGTGCTAGCGGCAGGGGTTCGGGTTCCTACGAGCAGTACTTC. This codes for CSASGRGSGSYEQYF. The rearrangement uses TRBV20-1 and TRBJ2-7; D might be TRBD1 (6 bases). V lost 3 bases and J lost 1, with 16 bases in between. Germline lookup yields CDR1 DFQATT and CDR2 SNEGSKA (reference sequence). This CDR3 region has 15 residues.